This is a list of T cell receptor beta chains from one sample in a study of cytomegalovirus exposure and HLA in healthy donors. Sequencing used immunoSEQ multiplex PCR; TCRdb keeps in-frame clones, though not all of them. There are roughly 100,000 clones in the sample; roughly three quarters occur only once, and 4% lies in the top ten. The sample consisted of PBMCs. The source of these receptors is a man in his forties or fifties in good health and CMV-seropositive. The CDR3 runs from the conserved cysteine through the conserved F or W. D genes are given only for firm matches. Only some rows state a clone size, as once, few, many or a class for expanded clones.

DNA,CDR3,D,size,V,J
TGTGCCATCAGTGCAGGGACTAGCGGGACACCGTACAATGAGCAGTTCTTC,CAISAGTSGTPYNEQFF,TRBD2,-,TRBV10-3,TRBJ2-1
TGCAGCGGTGGGGGAGGGGGGACAGATACGCAGTATTTT,CSGGGGGTDTQYF,-,few,TRBV29-1,TRBJ2-3
TGTGCCAGCAGCGGGACAGGGGGAGGCTATGGCTACACCTTC,CASSGTGGGYGYTF,TRBD1,-,TRBV6-5,TRBJ1-2
TGCGCCAGCAGCCAAGAAGCGGAGACTAGCTCGGTCAATGAGCAGTTCTTC,CASSQEAETSSVNEQFF,TRBD2,-,TRBV4-1,TRBJ2-1
TGTGCCTGGACGCTCTTCCCGGGACTAGCGGGTGCTGGTCGGTTCTTC,CAWTLFPGLAGAGRFF,TRBD2,-,TRBV30,TRBJ2-1
TGCAGCGTTGAGAACCAGGGGGGAAGGGCCGAGCAGTACTTC,CSVENQGGRAEQYF,-,-,TRBV29-1,TRBJ2-7
TGTGCCAGCAGTGGAAGACAGGGGGCGCGGGAGACCCAGTACTTC,CASSGRQGARETQYF,TRBD1,-,TRBV2,TRBJ2-5
TGTGCCAGCAGCCGACTCACCCAGGGCGATGAGCAGTTCTTC,CASSRLTQGDEQFF,-,once,TRBV6-1,TRBJ2-1
TGTGCCTGGAGTTACAGCGGGAGTTACAATGAGCAGTTCTTC,CAWSYSGSYNEQFF,TRBD2,-,TRBV30,TRBJ2-1
TGTGCCAGCAGTTTAAATCCCAGGGACGAGCAGTACTTC,CASSLNPRDEQYF,-,-,TRBV27,TRBJ2-7
TGTGCCAGTAACGTTGTGGGAGGGAGCACCGGGGAGCTGTTTTTT,CASNVVGGSTGELFF,TRBD2,-,TRBV19,TRBJ2-2
TGTGCCAGCAGCATCCACCGGACAGGGGGCGGGAAGACCCAGTACTTC,CASSIHRTGGGKTQYF,TRBD1,-,TRBV28,TRBJ2-5
TGTGCCAGCAGTGATTCAGCATCGGGCGGGGAGGAGGGCGGCACGCAGTATTTT,CASSDSASGGEEGGTQYF,-,once,TRBV2,TRBJ2-3
TGTGCCAGCAGTTTAGGACAGAGGGCGGCCTCACCCCTCCACTTT,CASSLGQRAASPLHF,-,once,TRBV27,TRBJ1-6
TGTGCCAGCAGAACGACTAGCGGGAGCTATCCGCAGTATTTT,CASRTTSGSYPQYF,TRBD2,-,TRBV6-5,TRBJ2-3
TGTGCCAGCAGCTTGAGGACTAGCGGAACCACAGATACGCAGTATTTT,CASSLRTSGTTDTQYF,TRBD2,-,TRBV5-4,TRBJ2-3
TGTGCCAGTAGTCAGGGGAGTTGGGAGCAGTTCTTC,CASSQGSWEQFF,-,-,TRBV19,TRBJ2-1
TGCAGCGTTAAAGGACTAGCGGGTGGGCGGGGGGAGACCCAGTACTTC,CSVKGLAGGRGETQYF,TRBD2,-,TRBV29-1,TRBJ2-5
TGTGCCACGGGACAGGGACCCTACGAGCAGTACTTC,CATGQGPYEQYF,TRBD1,-,TRBV19,TRBJ2-7
TGTGCCAGTAGTAACCCCTCAGCGGGGGTAACCTACGAGCAGTACTTC,CASSNPSAGVTYEQYF,TRBD2,few,TRBV19,TRBJ2-7
TGTGCCAGCAGTTTATTAGGGACAGGGGCTAATAATTCACCCCTCCACTTT,CASSLLGTGANNSPLHF,TRBD1,-,TRBV28,TRBJ1-6
TGTGCCAGCAGCGGAGGACTAGCGGGTTACAATGAGCAGTTCTTC,CASSGGLAGYNEQFF,TRBD2,-,TRBV7-3,TRBJ2-1
TGTGCCAGCAGCCCTTCGGACAGAAGGGACACTGAAGCTTTCTTT,CASSPSDRRDTEAFF,-,-,TRBV7-2,TRBJ1-1
TGTGCCAGCAGTCCGACGGGAAGGATGGACTCCTACGAGCAGTACTTC,CASSPTGRMDSYEQYF,-,-,TRBV5-6,TRBJ2-7
TGTGCCAGCAGCACCAGACTAGTAACCTACAATGAGCAGTTCTTC,CASSTRLVTYNEQFF,-,-,TRBV7-9,TRBJ2-1
TGTGCCAGCAGCAAAGCGCGGGCAGGGGGCTCCTACGAGCAGTACTTC,CASSKARAGGSYEQYF,-,-,TRBV21-1,TRBJ2-7
TGTGCCAGCAGAAGAGGACAGGGTCTTGAAGCTTTCTTT,CASRRGQGLEAFF,TRBD1,-,TRBV27,TRBJ1-1
TGTGCCAGCAGCTTAACCAGGGAAAATTCACCCCTCCACTTT,CASSLTRENSPLHF,-,-,TRBV7-9,TRBJ1-6
TGCGCCAGCAGCACGACAGGAAGGGGGTACGAGCAGTACTTC,CASSTTGRGYEQYF,-,-,TRBV5-1,TRBJ2-7
TGTGCCAGCACAATGGGAACAGGGGGAGGAGCTGAAGCTTTCTTT,CASTMGTGGGAEAFF,TRBD1,-,TRBV6-5,TRBJ1-1
TGTGCCAGCAGCGGAGGACTTGGACAGGGAGTCGAGGAGCAGTACTTC,CASSGGLGQGVEEQYF,TRBD1,few,TRBV9,TRBJ2-7
TGTGCCAGTAGTAAGACCCAGGGTCCCTACGAGCAGTACTTC,CASSKTQGPYEQYF,-,-,TRBV19,TRBJ2-7
TGTGCCAGCGCGCCGGGCGGCGGGAGGACGAACACCGGGGAGCTGTTTTTT,CASAPGGGRTNTGELFF,TRBD2,-,TRBV11-2,TRBJ2-2
TGTGCCTGGGGTGGGACCGGGACAGGGCAGTTCTTC,CAWGGTGTGQFF,TRBD1,-,TRBV30,TRBJ2-1
TGTGCCAGCAGCCAGGGGCCCCGATACTCTGGGGCCAACGTCCTGACTTTC,CASSQGPRYSGANVLTF,-,-,TRBV2,TRBJ2-6
TGCGCCAGCAGCTTAGACAACTCCTACGAGCAGTACTTC,CASSLDNSYEQYF,-,-,TRBV5-1,TRBJ2-7
TGTGCCAGCAGCTTGGGGGGGGACGGGGAGCTGTTTTTT,CASSLGGDGELFF,TRBD2,-,TRBV7-8,TRBJ2-2